The present T cell receptor (beta chain) was sequenced within a study of T cells in women clearing cervical HPV infection. Only in-frame clones appear in the TCRdb table, and some are missing; sequencing was by immunoSEQ multiplex PCR. The sample totals roughly 45,000 clones. Study conclusions and caveats: CIN3+ cases had significantly higher TCR richness than controls; evenness did not differ. Cases carried less TRBV6-7 than controls: about 0.1% versus 0.15%.

Germline V gene data show CDR1 as MRHNA and CDR2 as SNTAGT. V lost 4 bases to trimming and J lost 0 bases, with 8 bases between them. The CDR3 length is 14 residues. Points on this clone: The target antigen is unknown. With the read ending 3 residues before the CDR3 end, the germline J gene is used to fill in that end.

This TCR was sampled from a woman between 18 and 75 years old with a cervical HPV16 infection that either progressed to CIN3+ or cleared (not recorded which). The chain couples TRBV6-4 to TRBJ2-3; the D gene is possibly TRBD2 (6 bases). Sequenced: blood buffy coat. The part of the CDR3 DNA that was read is TGTGCCAGCAGTGGGGACTCTAGCACAGATACG. Translation gives CASSGDSSTDT. The whole CDR3 sequence reads CASSGDSSTDTQYF.